This T cell receptor (beta chain) was retrieved from a study of T cells in localized non-small cell lung cancer. Study-level results: Uninvolved adjacent lung showed peak T cell clonality, exceeding tumor. Sequence data derive from only one tumor region, so heterogeneity remains possible. A median of about 50 clones ranked among the top 100 in tumor appeared in adjacent lung. Blood T cell density predicted longer survival; adjacent-lung clonality, shorter.

Worth noting for this clone: The antigen is unknown.

Generated by immunoSEQ multiplex PCR, the TCRdb table keeps only in-frame clones and is missing some. Of roughly 13,000 clones in the sample, roughly 90% were seen once. Looked up from germline, CDR1 is SGHVS and CDR2 is FQNEAQ. V lost 1 base to trimming and J lost 7 bases, with 5 bases between them. There are 12 residues in the CDR3. The TCR was taken from a man aged 40-75 years with stage III lung adenocarcinoma. This specimen was peripheral blood mononuclear cells, taken before any cancer treatment. The chain recombines TRBV7-8 with TRBJ2-1, with D hard to call. The CDR3 nucleotides are TGTGCCAGCAGCTTAGAGGGAAATGAGCAGTTCTTC. It specifies CASSLEGNEQFF.